This TCR beta chain was retrieved from a study of blood T cells in healthy people across ages. PBMCs numbering at least 7 million were isolated per sample. It was with a sample-barcoded 5' primer and a J-beta primer mix that a second PCR of roughly 7 to 12 cycles was run. TCRdb fed the 5' RACE reads into MiXCR, producing one record per CDR3 protein. Altogether 650,000 to 1,000,000 distinct CDR3 sequences are present, roughly 35% being singletons, with the ten largest covering over 10%. There are 14 residues in the CDR3. Whole-study findings and limits: Researchers report that TCR beta diversity correlated strongly with naive T cell percentage. Among long-lived donors, naive CD4+ cells were more numerous and diversity higher than in aged donors.

Note on this clonotype: What it binds is unknown.

The specimen sequenced was blood. The chain uses TRBV12-3 or TRBV12-4 and TRBJ2-4, with 8 bases aligning to TRBD2. Gene TRBJ2-7 matches the end of the DNA better, so the J call may be wrong. The clonotype originates from a man in his late teens or twenties in good health. For the CDR3, the DNA is TGTGCCAGCAGCGGGGGGGGCCCTGACTACGAGCAGTACTTC. Protein sequence: CASSGGGPDYEQYF.